The 14 T cell receptor beta chains presented below share a single source sample, sequenced in a study of T cell responses to AZD1222 COVID-19 vaccine. Assay: immunoSEQ multiplex PCR; the TCRdb copy retains only in-frame clones and omits some. The sample gives about 130,000 clones, about 94% of which show up once; roughly 0.9% is in the top ten. The sample in question was peripheral blood, obtained on day 0 of AZD1222 vaccination. All receptors come from an adult in good health.

The chain joins TRBV7-8 to TRBJ2-5; no clear D. CDR3 length: 13 amino acids. Per the germline V gene, CDR1 is SGHVS and CDR2 is FQNEAQ. V gave up 2 bases and J gave up 2 bases, with 6 bases separating them. The DNA of the CDR3 is TGTGCCAGCAGCTTATTTCCTCAAGAGACCCAGTACTTC. This gives the protein CASSLFPQETQYF.

The chain is built from TRBV7-8 and TRBJ2-3, with D possibly TRBD2 on 5 matching bases. The CDR3 sequence is 15 residues long. Trimming removed 6 bases from V and 1 base from J, with 14 bases in between. Germline CDR1 is SGHVS and CDR2 is FQNEAQ. The CDR3 DNA sequence: TGTGCCAGCAGACCCTTGCGAGCGGGCACAGATACGCAGTATTTT. Its protein is CASRPLRAGTDTQYF.

The rearrangement links TRBV4-2 to TRBJ2-1; 10 nucleotides align to TRBD1. CDR3 length: 17 residues. J was trimmed by 1 base and V by 0 bases; bases with no gene match: 3. Germline CDR1 is LGHNA and CDR2 is YNFKEQ. CDR3 coding DNA: TGTGCCAGCAGCCAAGATGAGGGACAGGGGTCCTACAATGAGCAGTTCTTC. It yields the protein CASSQDEGQGSYNEQFF.

The chain links TRBV4-1 to TRBJ1-1; 8 positions agree with TRBD1. V lost 1 base to trimming and J lost 1 base; unmatched junction nucleotides: 2. Germline V gene lookup returns CDR1 MGHRA and CDR2 YSYEKL. There are 15 residues in the CDR3. This CDR3 is CASSQAGTGNTEAFF. CDR3 sequence (DNA): TGCGCCAGCAGCCAAGCGGGGACAGGGAACACTGAAGCTTTCTTT.

This clone appeared a single time. CDR3 sequence: CASSTRTNSNEKLFF. The CDR3 bases are TGTGCCAGCAGCACCCGAACAAACTCGAATGAAAAACTGTTTTTT. The V call is TRBV3-1 (or the pseudogene TRBV3-2), the J call TRBJ1-4; the D is unclear. The CDR3 is 15 amino acids. Trimming left V 5 bases short and J 5 bases short, with 15 bases between. Per the germline V gene, CDR1 is LGHDT and CDR2 is YNNKEL (reference sequence).

The chain is built from TRBV20-1 and TRBJ1-1, with unresolved D. The CDR3 has 11 amino acids. Germline loops: CDR1 DFQATT, CDR2 SNEGSKA (reference sequence). V lost 3 bases and J lost 6, with 8 bases in between. This CDR3 reads CSASKWPEAFF. The CDR3 coding sequence is TGCAGTGCTAGTAAATGGCCTGAAGCTTTCTTT.

V gene TRBV6-5 combines with J gene TRBJ1-2; perhaps TRBD1 as D (5 bases). Germline CDR1 is MNHEY and CDR2 is SVGAGI. CDR3 size: 16 residues. V was trimmed by 2 bases and J by 7 bases, leaving 20 bases between them. CDR3 in amino acids: CASSYGGSREVGGYTF. The DNA for the CDR3 is TGTGCCAGCAGTTACGGGGGGTCAAGGGAGGTCGGTGGCTACACCTTC.

The CDR3 here is CASSLAGGINNEQFF. CDR3 bases: TGTGCCAGCAGTCTAGCGGGGGGGATAAACAATGAGCAGTTCTTC. This chain links TRBV6-2 or TRBV6-3 with TRBJ2-1; 12 bases match TRBD2. The CDR3 loop spans 15 amino acids. Germline assignment: CDR1 MNHEY and CDR2 SVGEGT. V shed 5 bases, J shed 5 bases, and the junction held 4 bases outside the gene matches.

The V gene is TRBV19, the J gene TRBJ1-5; D call uncertain. Germline CDR1 reads LNHDA; CDR2 reads SQIVND (reference sequence). The CDR3 is 16 amino acids. Trimming took off 5 bases at V and 4 bases at J, with 18 bases between the two ends. CDR3 loop: CASSPSGRQWNQPQHF. The CDR3 region has the DNA TGTGCCAGTAGTCCTTCCGGGAGGCAGTGGAATCAGCCCCAGCATTTT. The whole variable domain, remainder taken from reference TRBV19 and TRBJ1-5, is DGGITQSPKYLFRKEGQNVTLSCEQNLNHDAMYWYRQDPGQGLRLIYYSQIVNDFQKGDIAEGYSVSREKKESFPLTVTSAQKNPTAFYLCASSPSGRQWNQPQHFGDGTRLSIL.

This chain uses TRBV19 with TRBJ2-7, with D perhaps being TRBD1 or TRBD2 (5 bases each). Germline loops: CDR1 LNHDA, CDR2 SQIVND (reference sequence). Trimming shortened V by 9 bases and J by 6 bases, and 18 bases separated the two germline ends. The CDR3 loop spans 13 amino acids. Written as DNA, the CDR3 is TGTGCCAGCAGGGATTCCTGGGACGGCGAGCAGTACTTC. Translating gives CASRDSWDGEQYF.

This clone was picked up a small number of times. The chain joins TRBV10-3 to TRBJ2-7; D gene unclear. The V gene lost 4 bases and the J gene lost 0 bases, with 7 bases spanning the gap. This CDR3 spans 13 amino acids. Germline values: CDR1 ENHRY, CDR2 SYGVKD. The CDR3 region is CAISGKLSYEQYF. DNA for the CDR3: TGTGCCATCAGTGGGAAACTCTCCTACGAGCAGTACTTC.

The chain employs TRBV7-9 and TRBJ1-3; D is possibly TRBD1 (6 bases). This CDR3 spans 15 amino acids. V gave up 5 bases and J gave up 5 bases, with 16 bases separating them. Germline lookup yields CDR1 SEHNR and CDR2 FQNEAQ (reference sequence). The CDR3 DNA follows: TGTGCCAGCAGCCCCGACGGGGGGGCGAGAAACACCATATATTTT. Its protein product is CASSPDGGARNTIYF.

V and J are TRBV2 and TRBJ2-3; the D gene is possibly TRBD1 (6 bases). Germline CDR1 reads SNHLY; CDR2 reads FYNNEI. V was shortened by 6 bases and J by 7 bases, with 11 bases between the two germline ends. The CDR3 is made up of 12 amino acids. CDR3 amino acids: CASSPRGNTQYF. The CDR3 nucleotides are TGTGCCAGCAGCCCCAGGGGAAATACGCAGTATTTT.

The rearrangement joins TRBV6-5 to TRBJ1-1; tentatively, D is TRBD1 (6 bases). This CDR3 spans 14 amino acids. Germline V gives CDR1 MNHEY, CDR2 SVGAGI. The V gene lost 5 bases and the J gene lost 0 bases, with 10 bases spanning the gap. The CDR3 sequence is CASSPGHMNTEAFF. The CDR3 coding sequence is TGTGCCAGCAGTCCGGGACATATGAACACTGAAGCTTTCTTT.